A single sample gave rise to the 8 T cell receptor beta chains below, sequenced in a study of T-cell memory formation after mild COVID-19. TCRdb ran MiXCR on the 5' RACE reads and lists one entry per CDR3 protein. The sample includes over 70,000 distinct CDR3 sequences, over 12% seen only once; the top ten take approximately 40%. The sequenced sample consisted of PBMCs or a T cell subset sorted from them (not recorded which). Receptors were obtained from a man between 18 and 29 years old who had mild COVID-19 (a few samples of this study predate the infection). Cell type and time point are not known.

This clonotype was counted a few times. CDR3 residues: CASSQEGTGVGYTF. The CDR3 DNA sequence: TGCGCCAGCAGCCAAGAAGGAACCGGGGTTGGCTACACCTTC. V is TRBV4-1 and J is TRBJ1-2, with D unclear. With 0 bases removed from V and 7 bases from J, the gap between germline ends came to 12 bases. Germline V gene data show CDR1 as MGHRA and CDR2 as YSYEKL. This CDR3 has 14 amino acids.

J is TRBJ1-3 and V is TRBV5-1; D may be TRBD1 (5 bases). V lost 4 bases and J 0 bases, leaving 8 bases between the germline ends. Per germline, CDR1 SGHRS and CDR2 YFSETQ. This CDR3 comprises 14 residues. CDR3 nucleotide sequence: TGCGCCAGCAGCGAAGGGGACTCTGGAAACACCATATATTTT. Amino acids: CASSEGDSGNTIYF. The whole variable domain, remainder taken from reference TRBV5-1 and TRBJ1-3, is KAGVTQTPRYLIKTRGQQVTLSCSPISGHRSVSWYQQTPGQGLQFLFEYFSETQRNKGNFPGRFSGRQFSNSRSEMNVSTLELGDSALYLCASSEGDSGNTIYFGEGSWLTVV.

V is TRBV29-1 and J is TRBJ1-1, with TRBD1 as a possible D gene (5 bases). V lost 7 bases, J lost 3 bases, and 18 bases lay in between. CDR1 is SQVTM and CDR2 is ANQGSEA in the germline V gene. This CDR3 has 14 residues. The DNA of the CDR3 is TGCAGCGCCGCCGGGGGTGAGGGGTACACTGAAGCTTTCTTT. It specifies CSAAGGEGYTEAFF.

This clonotype was seen more than once but under ten times. Written as DNA, the CDR3 is TGCGCCAGCAGCCGTCATGCAGGGGTGGAGACCCAGTACTTC. Its protein product is CASSRHAGVETQYF. This rearrangement joins TRBV4-3 to TRBJ2-5, with TRBD1 as a possible D gene (6 bases). V shed 4 bases and J shed 5 bases, with 14 bases lying between them. The CDR3 is 14 amino acids. Germline V gene sequence: CDR1 LGHNA, CDR2 YSLEER.

In its sample, this clonotype was seen many times. The gene calls are TRBV7-2 and TRBJ2-2; no reliable D call. Germline loops: CDR1 SGHTA, CDR2 FQGNSA. This CDR3 has 13 residues. Trimming removed 3 bases from V and 6 bases from J, with 8 bases in between. The CDR3: CASSFSPSGELFF. CDR3 nucleotide sequence: TGTGCCAGCAGCTTCTCGCCTTCCGGGGAGCTGTTTTTT.

V and J are TRBV6-1 and TRBJ2-7; D not certain. This CDR3 comprises 14 residues. V was cut by 2 bases and J by 1 base, with 9 bases left in between. Germline CDR1 is MNHNS and CDR2 is SASEGT. The CDR3 nucleotides read TGTGCCAGCAGTGAAAAACTGGGTTCCTACGAGCAGTACGTC. Protein product: CASSEKLGSYEQYV.

The V call is TRBV4-3, the J call TRBJ1-1; a possible D gene is TRBD1 (5 bases). Between the trimmed V and J ends, which lost 8 bases and 1 base, there was a span of 20 bases. Germline V lookup: CDR1 LGHNA, CDR2 YSLEER. This CDR3 is 16 amino acids long. As DNA, the CDR3 is TGCGCCAGCGCGAAAGGGGCCCCCTCTGAGAACACTGAAGCTTTCTTT. Amino acid sequence: CASAKGAPSENTEAFF.

The sample holds a few counts of this clonotype. The chain has TRBV5-1 and TRBJ2-2; the D gene is possibly TRBD2 (7 bases). The V and J ends lost 2 bases and 3 bases respectively, with 14 bases between them. Germline-derived CDR1 and CDR2 are SGHRS and YFSETQ. CDR3 length: 16 amino acids. The DNA for the CDR3 is TGCGCCAGCAGCTTTTTCAGGGGAGGGGACACCGGGGAGCTGTTTTTT. This sequence encodes CASSFFRGGDTGELFF.